The 21 T cell receptor beta chains below all came from one sample that was sequenced in a study of T cells after posttransplantation cyclophosphamide. The data were produced by immunoSEQ multiplex PCR, yet TCRdb's version contains in-frame clones alone and is incomplete. This sample has about 38,000 clones, each found more than once. Sequenced sample: PBMCs. The receptors were gathered from a man in his fifties in good health, CMV-negative, and a related stem cell transplant donor.

This clone occurred many times. The chain is built from TRBV9 and TRBJ2-2; the D is unclear. CDR1 and CDR2 from the germline V gene are SGDLS and YYNGEE. The CDR3 is 17 residues long. V was cut by 2 bases and J by 0 bases, with 14 bases left in between. The CDR3 coding sequence is TGTGCCAGCAGCGTTGGAAGAAGAAGCGCGAACACCGGGGAGCTGTTTTTT. It is translated as CASSVGRRSANTGELFF.

In its sample, this clone was seen a few times. The chain has TRBV15 and TRBJ2-2; a possible D gene is TRBD2 (6 bases). The CDR3 sequence is 15 residues long. The V end was cut by 4 bases, the J end by 5 bases, with 14 bases between. CDR1 is LNHNV and CDR2 is YYDKDF in the germline V gene (reference sequence). The CDR3 DNA follows: TGTGCCACCAGCATATTAGCGGACGGGACCGGGGAGCTGTTTTTT. As protein: CATSILADGTGELFF.

This clone was recorded many times. The V call is TRBV27, the J call TRBJ1-3, with D tentatively TRBD1 (6 bases). The CDR3 extends over 16 amino acids. The V end was cut by 0 bases, the J end by 2 bases, with 11 bases between. Germline V gives CDR1 MNHEY, CDR2 SMNVEV (reference sequence). As DNA, the CDR3 is TGTGCCAGCAGTTTATCAACAGGGACGCCTGGAAACACCATATATTTT. This codes for CASSLSTGTPGNTIYF.

This clone was seen repeatedly, ten times or more. The chain employs TRBV7-9 and TRBJ2-2, with a tentative D call TRBD2 (5 bases). The CDR3 is made up of 14 amino acids. Germline V lookup: CDR1 SEHNR, CDR2 FQNEAQ (reference sequence). Trimming shortened V by 5 bases and J by 5 bases, and 12 bases separated the two germline ends. The CDR3 region has the DNA TGTGCCAGCAGCCCCGGGCTAGCAACCGGGGAGCTGTTTTTT. Translating gives CASSPGLATGELFF.

This clone came up many times. V is TRBV4-2 and J is TRBJ2-3, with no clear D. CDR3 size: 17 residues. Per germline, CDR1 LGHNA and CDR2 YNFKEQ. V shed 0 bases and J shed 0 bases, with 13 bases lying between them. CDR3 sequence reads: CASSQDLRALSTDTQYF. CDR3 DNA sequence: TGTGCCAGCAGCCAAGATCTCCGAGCCCTTAGCACAGATACGCAGTATTTT.

A few counts support this clone. The chain joins TRBV28 to TRBJ2-1, with 7 bases that match TRBD2. The CDR3 sequence is 15 residues long. Per the germline V gene, CDR1 is MDHEN and CDR2 is SYDVKM. J was trimmed by 2 bases and V by 6 bases; bases with no gene match: 7. This chain's CDR3 is CASRGVGGAYNEQFF. DNA for the CDR3: TGTGCCAGCAGAGGAGTGGGGGGGGCCTACAATGAGCAGTTCTTC.

This clone has ten or more counts. This sequence joins TRBV7-9 and TRBJ2-5; D remains unclear. Between the trimmed V and J ends, which lost 0 bases and 2 bases, there was a span of 7 bases. In germline, CDR1 is SEHNR, CDR2 FQNEAQ (reference sequence). The CDR3 length is 14 residues. The CDR3 region is CASSLARLQETQYF. In DNA form, the CDR3 reads TGTGCCAGCAGCTTAGCCAGGTTACAAGAGACCCAGTACTTC.

This clone was detected ten times or more. The sample holds other DNA sequences that translate to the same CDR3. The chain uses TRBV7-9 and TRBJ1-6; TRBD1 might be the D (6 bases). This CDR3 has 16 amino acids. The V gene's germline CDR1 is SEHNR and CDR2 FQNEAQ (reference sequence). V was clipped by 5 bases and J by 7 bases, with 18 bases between them. The CDR3 DNA follows: TGTGCCAGCAGCAACCAACGGACAGTGAAAAATTCACCCCTCCACTTT. The encoded protein is CASSNQRTVKNSPLHF.

This clone was counted many times. The chain links TRBV7-2 to TRBJ2-4; D possibly corresponds to TRBD2 (5 bases). Germline V CDR1 and CDR2: SGHTA, FQGNSA. The CDR3 extends over 17 amino acids. The V end lost 1 base, the J end lost 1 base, and 14 bases lay between the germline ends. CDR3 bases: TGTGCCAGCAGCTTAGTGGTCGGGGTTTTTGCCAAAAACATTCAGTACTTC. This gives the protein CASSLVVGVFAKNIQYF.

This clone showed up many times. The gene calls are TRBV5-4 and TRBJ2-7, with 9 bases aligning to TRBD1. This CDR3 has 15 residues. V gave up 2 bases and J gave up 4 bases; unmatched junction bases: 7. The germline CDR1 and CDR2 sequences are SGHNT and YYREEE (reference sequence). The CDR3 reads CASSFGGQGAYEQYF. The CDR3, as DNA: TGTGCCAGCAGCTTCGGGGGACAGGGCGCATACGAGCAGTACTTC.

This clone was observed a few times. The chain uses TRBV5-1 and TRBJ2-1; 9 bases are shared with TRBD2. The germline gives CDR1 SGHRS, CDR2 YFSETQ. The CDR3 consists of 16 residues. Trimming at V came to 10 bases and at J to 5 bases, leaving 16 bases not matched to a gene. The DNA for the CDR3 is TGCGCCGGAAGAGGGGGTAGCGGGAGCCGGGACAATGAGCAGTTCTTC. Amino acids: CAGRGGSGSRDNEQFF.

V usage is TRBV2 and J usage is TRBJ2-1; 14 bases match TRBD2. Trimming removed 8 bases from V and 8 bases from J; junction bases left unmatched: 14. Germline V gene data show CDR1 as SNHLY and CDR2 as FYNNEI. CDR3 length: 17 amino acids. In DNA form, the CDR3 reads TGTGCCAGCGCCCTTATGGGACTAGCGGGAGAAGGTCATGAGCAGTTCTTC. Its translation: CASALMGLAGEGHEQFF.

This clone was found a few times. V gene TRBV9 combines with J gene TRBJ2-5; 9 nucleotides line up with TRBD1. TRBJ2-7 matches the DNA end more closely, so the J call is doubtful. CDR3 length: 14 amino acids. Germline-derived CDR1 and CDR2 are SGDLS and YYNGEE. The CDR3 is CASSVRTGDYEQYF. The CDR3 DNA reads as TGTGCCAGCAGCGTTAGGACAGGGGACTACGAGCAGTACTTC.

The chain employs TRBV6-6 and TRBJ2-7; tentative D call: TRBD2 (5 bases). V was pared by 2 bases and J by 3 bases, with 11 bases between. Germline loops: CDR1 MNHNY, CDR2 SVGAGI (reference sequence). There are 14 residues in the CDR3. The CDR3 nucleotides are TGTGCCAGCAGTTACCTTCAAGGAGGCTACGAGCAGTACTTC. It yields the protein CASSYLQGGYEQYF.

The chain couples TRBV27 to TRBJ1-2; TRBD1 might be the D (6 bases). CDR1 is MNHEY, CDR2 SMNVEV, per germline (reference sequence). V lost 5 bases, J lost 3 bases, and 16 bases lay in between. The CDR3 runs to 15 residues. The CDR3 nucleotides are TGTGCCAGCAGTGCAAGGACAGAACCCTACTATGGCTACACCTTC. Translated, it gives CASSARTEPYYGYTF.

This clone was detected many times. The chain has TRBV5-1 and TRBJ2-3; 9 bases fit TRBD2. The CDR3 is made up of 17 amino acids. The germline V gene has CDR1 SGHRS and CDR2 YFSETQ. V lost 0 bases, J lost 0 bases, and 5 bases stayed unmatched. CDR3 in DNA: TGCGCCAGCAGCTTGGAAGGGCTAGCGGGGAGCACAGATACGCAGTATTTT. Protein product: CASSLEGLAGSTDTQYF.

Ten or more counts support this clone. J is TRBJ1-1 and V is TRBV5-1; 8 bases agree with TRBD1. V was pared by 1 base and J by 5 bases, with 1 base of the junction left unmatched. The CDR3 runs 13 residues. Germline loops: CDR1 SGHRS, CDR2 YFSETQ. This CDR3 is CASSLTGGTEAFF. As DNA, the CDR3 is TGCGCCAGCAGCTTGACAGGGGGAACTGAAGCTTTCTTT.

Only a few counts were recorded for this clone. The chain couples TRBV15 to TRBJ2-3; TRBD1 aligns across 7 bases. The CDR3 has 15 amino acids. Unmatched junction bases numbered 3, after V lost 1 base and J lost 2 bases. Germline V gene data show CDR1 as LNHNV and CDR2 as YYDKDF (reference sequence). CDR3 sequence reads: CATSRAQGVTDTQYF. The CDR3 region has the DNA TGTGCCACCAGCAGAGCGCAGGGGGTCACAGATACGCAGTATTTT.

This clone was recorded many times. This chain joins TRBV18 and TRBJ1-1; TRBD1 might be the D (6 bases). Germline V CDR1 and CDR2: KGHSH, LQKENI. CDR3 size: 15 residues. The V gene lost 0 bases and the J gene lost 0 bases, with 8 bases spanning the gap. In DNA, the CDR3 is TGTGCCAGCTCACCACCGAGGGGGTTGAACACTGAAGCTTTCTTT. This codes for CASSPPRGLNTEAFF.

There are many counts of this clone. The chain has TRBV15 and TRBJ1-5; no clear D. Germline CDR1 and CDR2: LNHNV and YYDKDF (reference sequence). Trimming took off 0 bases at V and 7 bases at J, with 13 bases between the two ends. This CDR3 has 15 residues. The CDR3 reads CATSRDRGSGQPQHF. DNA of the CDR3: TGTGCCACCAGCAGAGATCGAGGGTCTGGGCAGCCCCAGCATTTT.

This clone has a count of ten or more. V is TRBV9 and J is TRBJ2-6; no reliable D call. CDR3 length: 19 amino acids. The V end was cut by 1 base, the J end by 0 bases, with 17 bases between. The germline CDR1 and CDR2 sequences are SGDLS and YYNGEE. The CDR3 spells CASSVSTTRRYSGANVLTF. The CDR3 DNA reads TGTGCCAGCAGCGTATCGACAACTCGTCGCTACTCTGGGGCCAACGTCCTGACTTTC.